One and the same sample provided the 23 T cell receptor beta chains below, sequenced in a study of radiation and T cells in renal cell carcinoma. The method was immunoSEQ multiplex PCR; TCRdb's version includes in-frame clones alone and lacks a portion of them. The table has about 9,200 clones, under 60% seen once. Described treatment: 15 Gy SBRT to primary tumor, nephrectomy 4 weeks later. Source: tumor tissue, taken from a patient whose treatment included radiotherapy and nephrectomy. These receptor sequences come from a man between 60 and 75 years old with renal cell carcinoma.

V usage is TRBV7-9 and J usage is TRBJ2-7; 8 nucleotides agree with TRBD1. Germline V gene lookup returns CDR1 SEHNR and CDR2 FQNEAQ (reference sequence). The CDR3 runs 14 residues. The V and J ends lost 7 bases and 6 bases, in that order; junction bases with no gene match: 11. CDR3 in amino acids: CASNNLQDRAEQYF. DNA of the CDR3: TGTGCCAGCAACAATCTACAGGACAGGGCCGAGCAGTACTTC.

The genes are TRBV28 and TRBJ1-1; D not certain. Per germline, CDR1 MDHEN and CDR2 SYDVKM. This CDR3 is built from 16 residues. V was clipped by 3 bases and J by 0 bases, with 14 bases between them. CDR3 amino acids: CASSFRRRALNTEAFF. The CDR3 DNA reads TGTGCCAGCAGTTTCCGGCGAAGAGCCTTGAACACTGAAGCTTTCTTT.

This clone showed up just a few times. The rearrangement links TRBV10-3 to TRBJ2-7; no firm D call. The CDR3 has 11 residues. Germline V lookup: CDR1 ENHRY, CDR2 SYGVKD. Trimming shortened V by 10 bases and J by 5 bases, and 12 bases separated the two germline ends. The CDR3 DNA is TGTGCCACCTCACCGACCGACGAGCAGTACTTC. This translates into CATSPTDEQYF.

In this sample, this clone turned up a few times. The chain uses TRBV6-5 and TRBJ1-1; D is uncertain. CDR1 is MNHEY, CDR2 SVGAGI, per germline. The CDR3 is 13 residues long. V gave up 6 bases and J gave up 6 bases, with 14 bases separating them. CDR3 coding DNA: TGTGCCAGCAGCCCTAATAAGGTAGCTGAAGCTTTCTTT. Translated: CASSPNKVAEAFF.

The rearrangement uses TRBV7-8 and TRBJ1-2, with a tentative D call TRBD1 (6 bases). There are 16 residues in the CDR3. Trimming took off 1 base at V and 5 bases at J, with 17 bases between the two ends. Germline CDR1 is SGHVS and CDR2 is FQNEAQ. In DNA, the CDR3 is TGTGCCAGCAGCTTAGGACTGGCAGGGGCAGGGTATGGCTACACCTTC. Protein sequence: CASSLGLAGAGYGYTF.

The gene calls are TRBV7-6 and TRBJ1-5; 8 bases are a match to TRBD1. CDR3 length: 15 amino acids. Trimming at V came to 1 base and at J to 4 bases, leaving 3 bases not matched to a gene. Germline loops: CDR1 SGHVS, CDR2 FNYEAQ. In DNA form, the CDR3 reads TGTGCCAGCAGCTTAGGGACAGGGAGAAATCAGCCCCAGCATTTT. Protein: CASSLGTGRNQPQHF.

This rearrangement joins TRBV5-4 to TRBJ2-4, with 8 bases aligning to TRBD1. CDR1 and CDR2 from the germline V gene are SGHNT and YYREEE (reference sequence). The CDR3 length is 14 residues. J was trimmed by 5 bases and V by 2 bases; bases with no gene match: 3. The CDR3 protein is CASSFDRGQNIQYF. The DNA for the CDR3 is TGTGCCAGCAGCTTCGACAGGGGCCAAAACATTCAGTACTTC.

The genes are TRBV6-5 and TRBJ2-2; 13 bases fit TRBD2. CDR1 is MNHEY and CDR2 is SVGAGI in the germline V gene. The V segment lost 4 bases and the J segment 6 bases; nucleotides outside the gene matches: 2. The CDR3 runs to 15 residues. The CDR3 nucleotides are TGTGCCAGCAGTTCCGGACTAGCGGGAGCCGGGGAGCTGTTTTTT. This translates into CASSSGLAGAGELFF.

This clone was seen a handful of times. The rearrangement links TRBV19 to TRBJ1-4; no definite D call. The ends were cut back, 4 bases at V and 3 bases at J, with 9 bases in the middle. CDR3 length equals 14 residues. CDR1 LNHDA and CDR2 SQIVND come from the germline V gene (reference sequence). CDR3 residues: CASSSRRANEKLFF. The CDR3 DNA reads TGTGCCAGTAGTAGTCGTCGTGCTAATGAAAAACTGTTTTTT.

This CDR3 is CASSLVGENTEAFF. CDR3 nucleotides: TGTGCCAGCTCATTGGTCGGGGAGAACACTGAAGCTTTCTTT. The chain couples TRBV18 to TRBJ1-1; the D is unclear. The CDR3 runs 14 residues. CDR1 and CDR2 (germline): KGHSH, LQKENI. Trimming left V 5 bases short and J 1 base short, with 11 bases between.

This clone was counted only a few times. CDR3 loop: CASSFGSRVYEQYF. CDR3 DNA: TGTGCCAGTTCATTCGGGTCCCGCGTATACGAGCAGTACTTC. The chain recombines TRBV19 with TRBJ2-7, with no clear D. The CDR3 spans 14 residues. The V and J ends lost 8 bases and 4 bases respectively, with 18 bases between them. CDR1 is LNHDA, CDR2 SQIVND, per germline (reference sequence).

V is TRBV29-1 and J is TRBJ2-3, with 8 nucleotides matching TRBD1. CDR1 SQVTM and CDR2 ANQGSEA come from the germline V gene. This CDR3 comprises 14 residues. After removal of 6 bases from V and 5 bases from J, the junction contained 10 bases not matched to a gene. The CDR3 DNA sequence: TGCAGCGTAAGAGTACAGGGGGTAGGAGATACGCAGTATTTT. Amino acids: CSVRVQGVGDTQYF.

The chain uses TRBV6-5 and TRBJ2-7; 8 bases agree with TRBD1. Unmatched junction bases numbered 8, after V lost 6 bases and J lost 4 bases. Germline V gene lookup returns CDR1 MNHEY and CDR2 SVGAGI. The CDR3 is 14 residues long. This CDR3 is CASSDRGSPYEQYV. The CDR3 bases are TGTGCCAGCAGCGACAGGGGTTCTCCTTACGAGCAGTACGTC.

This chain links TRBV5-1 with TRBJ2-7; D tentatively fits TRBD1 or TRBD2 (5 bases each). Germline V lookup: CDR1 SGHRS, CDR2 YFSETQ. This CDR3 spans 14 amino acids. Trimming removed 5 bases at V and 3 bases at J, with 15 bases between. CDR3 DNA sequence: TGCGCCAGCAGGGGGGTACCAGGGAACTACGAGCAGTACTTC. This translates into CASRGVPGNYEQYF.

J is TRBJ2-7 and V is TRBV7-9; no firm D call. Trimming cost V 5 bases and J 6 bases, with 17 bases left between them. Germline V CDR1 and CDR2: SEHNR, FQNEAQ (reference sequence). CDR3 length: 14 residues. CDR3 region: CASSLPGDTREQYF. The CDR3 DNA reads as TGTGCCAGCAGCCTCCCAGGAGACACACGCGAGCAGTACTTC.

The CDR3 bases are TGTGCCAGCAGCTCAAGCCAGGGAACTGATGGCTACACCTTC. Translating gives CASSSSQGTDGYTF. The chain joins TRBV7-6 to TRBJ1-2; possibly TRBD1 for D (5 bases). This CDR3 contains 14 residues. Germline V gives CDR1 SGHVS, CDR2 FNYEAQ. Trimming left V 4 bases short and J 6 bases short, with 15 bases between.

The rearrangement links TRBV7-8 to TRBJ2-7; D could derive from TRBD1 or TRBD2 (5 bases each). V gave up 0 bases and J gave up 7 bases, with 10 bases separating them. The CDR3 runs 13 residues. Germline lookup yields CDR1 SGHVS and CDR2 FQNEAQ. CDR3 sequence: CASSLAVGGEQYF. The CDR3 coding sequence is TGTGCCAGCAGCTTAGCCGTTGGGGGAGAGCAGTACTTC.

V is TRBV19 and J is TRBJ2-7; D ambiguous. Germline CDR1 reads LNHDA; CDR2 reads SQIVND (reference sequence). Trimming pared 1 base from V and 2 bases from J, leaving 12 bases between. The CDR3 is 15 amino acids. The CDR3 spells CASSIAASPAYEQYF. DNA for the CDR3: TGTGCCAGTAGTATAGCCGCCAGTCCCGCCTACGAGCAGTACTTC.

The CDR3, as DNA: TGTGCCAGTAGTATAGCAGGGGATACTAATGAAAAACTGTTTTTT. Translated: CASSIAGDTNEKLFF. The rearrangement links TRBV19 to TRBJ1-4; D is perhaps TRBD1 (6 bases). Germline V lookup: CDR1 LNHDA, CDR2 SQIVND (reference sequence). V lost 1 base and J lost 2, with 8 bases in between. The length of the CDR3 is 15 residues.

The chain recombines TRBV4-3 with TRBJ1-2; 7 bases are a match to TRBD1. The CDR3 spans 16 residues. V lost 1 base to trimming and J lost 5 bases; unmatched junction nucleotides: 10. Germline V lookup: CDR1 LGHNA, CDR2 YSLEER. The CDR3 bases are TGCGCCAGCAGCCAAGGGAGGACAGGCGCGGGGTATGGCTACACCTTC. This sequence encodes CASSQGRTGAGYGYTF.

The chain carries TRBV27 and TRBJ1-4; D not certain. V gave up 5 bases and J gave up 8 bases, with 15 bases separating them. Germline-derived CDR1 and CDR2 are MNHEY and SMNVEV (reference sequence). The CDR3 is made up of 14 amino acids. The CDR3 spells CASSEVPSGEKLFF. The CDR3 nucleotides are TGTGCCAGCAGTGAGGTCCCCTCTGGGGAAAAACTGTTTTTT.

The chain employs TRBV9 and TRBJ2-7, with TRBD1 matching over 9 bases. The CDR3 extends over 15 amino acids. Germline trimming cut 3 bases from V and 2 bases from J; bases unmatched to any gene: 6. Looked up from germline, CDR1 is SGDLS and CDR2 is YYNGEE. The DNA for the CDR3 is TGTGCCAGCAGCGAGGGACAGGGAGGGACCTACGAGCAGTACTTC. The encoded protein is CASSEGQGGTYEQYF.

This clone is medium-sized within its sample. This rearrangement joins TRBV27 to TRBJ2-7; 8 bases map to TRBD1. Germline assignment: CDR1 MNHEY and CDR2 SMNVEV (reference sequence). Trimming cost V 6 bases and J 3 bases; bases outside gene matches: 10. The CDR3 runs to 15 residues. CDR3 loop: CASSPGTGGYYEQYF. CDR3 sequence (DNA): TGTGCCAGCAGCCCCGGGACAGGAGGCTACTACGAGCAGTACTTC.